The rows below give T cell receptor beta chains drawn from one sample of a study of blood T cell repertoires in COVID-19. TCRdb keeps only in-frame clones here, not all; method: immunoSEQ multiplex PCR. The sample has about 39,000 clones; about 80% are singletons. The source material was peripheral blood. These receptors originate from a man between 70 and 80 years old with active or convalescent COVID-19. Both conserved end residues are part of each CDR3. Each record gives: J gene, D gene, clone size, V gene, CDR3 DNA, CDR3 protein. D genes are given only for firm matches. The size entry is marked missing in some rows and otherwise reads once, few, many or a size class.

j_call: TRBJ1-5
d_call: .
clone_size: .
v_call: TRBV6-5
cdr3_nt: TGTGCCAGCAGTTACAGGGGGAGCAATCAGCCCCAGCATTTT
cdr3_aa: CASSYRGSNQPQHF

j_call: TRBJ1-2
d_call: TRBD1
clone_size: .
v_call: TRBV28
cdr3_nt: TGTGCCAGCCGGCGGGACAGGGGCAACTATGGCTACACCTTC
cdr3_aa: CASRRDRGNYGYTF

j_call: TRBJ1-2
d_call: TRBD1
clone_size: few
v_call: TRBV15
cdr3_nt: TGTGCCACCAGCAGAGACCGGCCTCAGGGACAGAGGCCCAGGGGAGGCTACACCTTC
cdr3_aa: CATSRDRPQGQRPRGGYTF

j_call: TRBJ2-3
d_call: TRBD2
clone_size: .
v_call: TRBV5-1
cdr3_nt: TGCGCCAGCAGTCTTAGCGGGATTAGGGCAGATACGCAGTATTTT
cdr3_aa: CASSLSGIRADTQYF

j_call: TRBJ2-7
d_call: .
clone_size: .
v_call: TRBV27
cdr3_nt: TGTGCCAGCCTCGCCCCGGGCGGGGCCGGGGTTGGCGAGCAGTACTTC
cdr3_aa: CASLAPGGAGVGEQYF

j_call: TRBJ2-7
d_call: TRBD1
clone_size: few
v_call: TRBV5-4
cdr3_nt: TGTGCCAGCAGCTCGGGACAGGGTCTCGAGCAGTACTTC
cdr3_aa: CASSSGQGLEQYF

j_call: TRBJ1-2
d_call: .
clone_size: .
v_call: TRBV28
cdr3_nt: TGTGCCAGCAGTTTATTAGACTATGGCTACACCTTC
cdr3_aa: CASSLLDYGYTF

j_call: TRBJ2-1
d_call: TRBD2
clone_size: .
v_call: TRBV7-9
cdr3_nt: TGTGCCAGCAGCCGTGGGACTAGCGGGATTTACAATGAGCAGTTCTTC
cdr3_aa: CASSRGTSGIYNEQFF

j_call: TRBJ1-2
d_call: TRBD1
clone_size: once
v_call: TRBV5-1
cdr3_nt: TGCGCCAGCAGCTTCGACAGGGCGAGTGGCTACACCTTC
cdr3_aa: CASSFDRASGYTF

j_call: TRBJ1-5
d_call: .
clone_size: few
v_call: TRBV30
cdr3_nt: TGTGCCTGGAGTGTACCCCCTCTGAGTCAGCCCCAGCATTTT
cdr3_aa: CAWSVPPLSQPQHF

j_call: TRBJ2-7
d_call: .
clone_size: .
v_call: TRBV18
cdr3_nt: TGTGCCAGCTCACCGGCAACAGTGAGAACCTACGAGCAGTACTTC
cdr3_aa: CASSPATVRTYEQYF

j_call: TRBJ1-1
d_call: TRBD1
clone_size: few
v_call: TRBV6-5
cdr3_nt: TGTGCCAGCAGTCGGGACAGCCTTATGAACACTGAAGCTTTCTTT
cdr3_aa: CASSRDSLMNTEAFF

j_call: TRBJ2-7
d_call: TRBD1
clone_size: .
v_call: TRBV28
cdr3_nt: TGTGCCAGCCAGACCGGACAGGGTGGCGAGCAGTACTTC
cdr3_aa: CASQTGQGGEQYF

j_call: TRBJ1-2
d_call: TRBD1
clone_size: .
v_call: TRBV5-4
cdr3_nt: TGTGCCAGCAGCTTGCCCCGGACAGGGGGCACGGGCTACACCTTC
cdr3_aa: CASSLPRTGGTGYTF

j_call: TRBJ2-5
d_call: .
clone_size: .
v_call: TRBV10-1
cdr3_nt: TGCGCCAGCAGTGATGCCACTTTCGGGACCCAGTACTTC
cdr3_aa: CASSDATFGTQYF

j_call: TRBJ2-1
d_call: .
clone_size: few
v_call: TRBV11-2
cdr3_nt: TGTGCCAGCAGCTTAGCGGCCGGGAAACATACCTACAATGAGCAGTTCTTC
cdr3_aa: CASSLAAGKHTYNEQFF

j_call: TRBJ2-5
d_call: .
clone_size: .
v_call: TRBV28
cdr3_nt: TGTGCCACTTCCGAGGCCACAGGGATAGAGACCCAGTACTTC
cdr3_aa: CATSEATGIETQYF

j_call: TRBJ2-3
d_call: .
clone_size: .
v_call: TRBV2
cdr3_nt: TGTGCCAGCAGAAGTGACGCGGTGGGGCGGGGAGATACGCAGTATTTT
cdr3_aa: CASRSDAVGRGDTQYF